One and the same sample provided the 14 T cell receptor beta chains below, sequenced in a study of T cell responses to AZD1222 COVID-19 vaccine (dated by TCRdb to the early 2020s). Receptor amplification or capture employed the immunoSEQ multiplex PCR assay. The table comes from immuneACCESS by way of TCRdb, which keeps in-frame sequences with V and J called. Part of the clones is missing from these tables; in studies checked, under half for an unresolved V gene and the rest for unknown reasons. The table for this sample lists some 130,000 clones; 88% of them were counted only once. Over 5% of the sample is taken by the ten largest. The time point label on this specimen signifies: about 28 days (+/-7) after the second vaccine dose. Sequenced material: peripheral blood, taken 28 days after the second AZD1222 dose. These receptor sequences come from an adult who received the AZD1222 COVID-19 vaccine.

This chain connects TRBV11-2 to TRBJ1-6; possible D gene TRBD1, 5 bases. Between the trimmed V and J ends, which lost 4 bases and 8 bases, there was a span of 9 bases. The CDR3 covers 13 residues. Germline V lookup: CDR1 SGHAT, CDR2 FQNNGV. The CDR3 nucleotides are TGTGCCAGCAGCTCGAGACAGTATTCACCCCTCCACTTT. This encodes CASSSRQYSPLHF.

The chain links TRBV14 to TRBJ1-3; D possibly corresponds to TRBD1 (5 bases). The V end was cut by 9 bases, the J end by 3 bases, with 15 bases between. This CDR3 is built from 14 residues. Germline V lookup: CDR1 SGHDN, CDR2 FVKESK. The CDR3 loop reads CASERGSDGNTIYF. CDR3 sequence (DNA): TGTGCCAGTGAACGGGGCTCTGATGGAAACACCATATATTTT.

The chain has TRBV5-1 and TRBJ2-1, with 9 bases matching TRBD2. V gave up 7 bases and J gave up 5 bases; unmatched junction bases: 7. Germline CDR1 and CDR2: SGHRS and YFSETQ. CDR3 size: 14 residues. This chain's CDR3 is CASGTSGQNNEQFF. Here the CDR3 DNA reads TGCGCCAGCGGCACTAGCGGGCAGAACAATGAGCAGTTCTTC.

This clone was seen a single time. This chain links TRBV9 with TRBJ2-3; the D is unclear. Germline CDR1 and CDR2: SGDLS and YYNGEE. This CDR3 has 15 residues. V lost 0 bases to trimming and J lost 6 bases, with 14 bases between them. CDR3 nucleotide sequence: TGTGCCAGCAGCGTAGAGGCCGACCTGGGGGATACGCAGTATTTT. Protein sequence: CASSVEADLGDTQYF.

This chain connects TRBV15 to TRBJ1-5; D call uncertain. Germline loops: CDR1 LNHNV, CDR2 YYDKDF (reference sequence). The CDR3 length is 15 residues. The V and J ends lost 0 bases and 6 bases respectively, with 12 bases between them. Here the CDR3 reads CATSRDRSGGQPQHF. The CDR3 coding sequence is TGTGCCACCAGCAGAGACAGGTCTGGAGGTCAGCCCCAGCATTTT.

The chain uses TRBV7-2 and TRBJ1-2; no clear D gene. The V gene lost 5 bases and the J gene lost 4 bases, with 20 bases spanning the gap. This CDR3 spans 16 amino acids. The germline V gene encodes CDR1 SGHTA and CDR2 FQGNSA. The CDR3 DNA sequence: TGTGCCAGCAGCCTAATAGCGGGATCCGGAGGCTATGGCTACACCTTC. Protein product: CASSLIAGSGGYGYTF.

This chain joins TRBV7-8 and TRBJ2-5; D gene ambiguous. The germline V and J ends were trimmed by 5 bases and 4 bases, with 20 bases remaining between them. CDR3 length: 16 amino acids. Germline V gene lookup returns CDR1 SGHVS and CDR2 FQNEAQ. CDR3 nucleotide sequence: TGTGCCAGCAGCCCCGTACCGGATTTAGTGGGAGAGACCCAGTACTTC. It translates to CASSPVPDLVGETQYF.

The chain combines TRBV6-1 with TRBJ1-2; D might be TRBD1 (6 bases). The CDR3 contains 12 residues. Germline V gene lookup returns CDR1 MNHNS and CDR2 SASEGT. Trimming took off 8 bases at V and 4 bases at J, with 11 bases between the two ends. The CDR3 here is CASQGKFYGYTF. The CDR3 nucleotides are TGTGCCAGCCAGGGGAAATTCTATGGCTACACCTTC.

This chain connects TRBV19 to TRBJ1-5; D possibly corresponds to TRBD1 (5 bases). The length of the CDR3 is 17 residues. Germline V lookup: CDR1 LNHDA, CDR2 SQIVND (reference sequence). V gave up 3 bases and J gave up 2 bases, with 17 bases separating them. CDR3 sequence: CASSMGRGVIGNQPQHF. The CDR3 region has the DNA TGTGCCAGTAGTATGGGACGGGGAGTCATTGGCAATCAGCCCCAGCATTTT.

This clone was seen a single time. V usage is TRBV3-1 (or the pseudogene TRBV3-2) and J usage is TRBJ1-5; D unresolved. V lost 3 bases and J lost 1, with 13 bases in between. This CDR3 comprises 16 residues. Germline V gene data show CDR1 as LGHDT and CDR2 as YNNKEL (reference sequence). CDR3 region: CASSQTYLGSNQPQHF. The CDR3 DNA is TGTGCCAGCAGCCAGACATACCTTGGGAGCAATCAGCCCCAGCATTTT.

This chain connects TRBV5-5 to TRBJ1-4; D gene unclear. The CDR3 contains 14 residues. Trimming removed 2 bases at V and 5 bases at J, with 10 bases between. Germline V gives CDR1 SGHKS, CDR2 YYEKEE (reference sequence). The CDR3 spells CASSFMEGNEKLFF. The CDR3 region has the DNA TGTGCCAGCAGCTTTATGGAAGGGAATGAAAAACTGTTTTTT. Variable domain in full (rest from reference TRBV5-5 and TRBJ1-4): DAGVTQSPTHLIKTRGQQVTLRCSPISGHKSVSWYQQVLGQGPQFIFQYYEKEERGRGNFPDRFSARQFPNYSSELNVNALLLGDSALYLCASSFMEGNEKLFFGSGTQLSVL.

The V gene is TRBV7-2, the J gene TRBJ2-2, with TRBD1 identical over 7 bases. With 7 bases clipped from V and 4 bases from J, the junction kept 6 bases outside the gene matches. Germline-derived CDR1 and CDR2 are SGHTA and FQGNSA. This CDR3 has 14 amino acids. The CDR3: CASNTGVGTGELFF. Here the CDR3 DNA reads TGTGCCAGCAATACAGGGGTCGGCACCGGGGAGCTGTTTTTT.

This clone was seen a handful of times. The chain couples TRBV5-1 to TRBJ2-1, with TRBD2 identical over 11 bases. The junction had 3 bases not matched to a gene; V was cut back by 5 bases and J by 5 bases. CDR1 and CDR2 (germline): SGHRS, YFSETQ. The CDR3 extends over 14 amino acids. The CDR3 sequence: CASRPLAGDNEQFF. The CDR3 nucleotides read TGCGCCAGCAGACCACTAGCGGGGGACAATGAGCAGTTCTTC.

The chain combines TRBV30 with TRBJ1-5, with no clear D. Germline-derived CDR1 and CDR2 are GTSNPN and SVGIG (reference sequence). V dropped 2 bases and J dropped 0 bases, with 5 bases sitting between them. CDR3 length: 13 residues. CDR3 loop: CAWSQDSNQPQHF. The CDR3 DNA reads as TGTGCCTGGAGTCAGGATAGCAATCAGCCCCAGCATTTT.